Below, one T cell receptor beta chain is given with its context. Its target is unknown. This specimen belongs to a study of PD-1 blockade in mismatch repair-deficient tumors. Germline-derived CDR1 and CDR2 are SGHRS and YFSETQ. The ends lost 4 bases at V and 6 bases at J; junction bases unmatched: 7. CDR3 length: 13 residues. Time point indicated: 10-day in vitro stimulation with candidate neoantigen peptide 6. Method: immunoSEQ multiplex PCR; TCRdb's copy keeps in-frame clones and lacks some. The repertoire consists of 14,000 or so clones, with about 85% occurring once and the leading ten covering 3.5% to 6%.

The source was cells cultured in vitro, collected from a patient treated with pembrolizumab. The chain has TRBV5-1 and TRBJ2-7; 7 bases match TRBD2. This TCR was sampled from an adult with mismatch repair-deficient cancer. The CDR3 nucleotides read TGCGCCAGCAGCGAGCCGGGGGGTCCCGAGCAGTACTTC. Its protein is CASSEPGGPEQYF.